The sequence of this TCR beta chain was determined in a study of blood T cells in healthy people across ages. In this sample, this clonotype turned up many times. The use of a sample-barcoded 5' primer and a J-beta primer mix characterized a second PCR of roughly 6 to 11 cycles. TCRdb reanalysed the 5' RACE reads using MiXCR and keeps one entry per CDR3 protein. The repertoire holds around 800,000 distinct CDR3 sequences, with 20% to 30% as singletons. Germline V lookup: CDR1 MDHEN, CDR2 SYDVKM. The CDR3 is 14 residues long. The V segment lost 5 bases and the J segment 5 bases; nucleotides outside the gene matches: 8. The same sample was also used in a study of T cells of mothers and their children.

V gene TRBV28 combines with J gene TRBJ2-5; 7 bases match TRBD1. Sequencing used blood. The sequence was collected from a boy aged 10-17 years in good health. The CDR3 nucleotides are TGTGCCAGCAGTCCACAGACAGGGCCCGAGACCCAGTACTTC. Translation: CASSPQTGPETQYF.